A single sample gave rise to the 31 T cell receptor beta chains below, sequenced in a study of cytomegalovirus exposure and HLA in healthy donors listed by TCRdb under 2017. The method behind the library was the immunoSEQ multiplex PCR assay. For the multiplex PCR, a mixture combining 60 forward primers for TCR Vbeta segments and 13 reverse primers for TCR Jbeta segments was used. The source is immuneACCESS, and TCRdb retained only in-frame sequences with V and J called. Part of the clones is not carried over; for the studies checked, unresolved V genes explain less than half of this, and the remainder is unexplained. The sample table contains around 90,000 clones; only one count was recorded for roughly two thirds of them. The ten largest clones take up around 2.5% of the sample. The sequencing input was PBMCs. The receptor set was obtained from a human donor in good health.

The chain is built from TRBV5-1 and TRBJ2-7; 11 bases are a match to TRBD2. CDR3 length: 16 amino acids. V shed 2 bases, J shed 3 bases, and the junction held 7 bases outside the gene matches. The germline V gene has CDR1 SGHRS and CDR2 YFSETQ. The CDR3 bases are TGCGCCAGCAGCTTCGGCCTAGCGGGGGGAGGCTACGAGCAGTACTTC. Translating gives CASSFGLAGGGYEQYF.

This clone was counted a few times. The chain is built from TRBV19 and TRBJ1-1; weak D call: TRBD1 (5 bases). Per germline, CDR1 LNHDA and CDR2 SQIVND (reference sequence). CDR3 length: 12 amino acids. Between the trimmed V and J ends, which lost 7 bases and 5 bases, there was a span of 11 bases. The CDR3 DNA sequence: TGTGCCAGTACAGGGTTGGTGACTGAAGCTTTCTTT. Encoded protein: CASTGLVTEAFF.

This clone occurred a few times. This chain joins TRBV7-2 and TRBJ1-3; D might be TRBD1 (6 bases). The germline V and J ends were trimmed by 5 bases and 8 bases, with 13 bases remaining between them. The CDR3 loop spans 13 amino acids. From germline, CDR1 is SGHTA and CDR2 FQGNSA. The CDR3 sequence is CASSPLGAHTIYF. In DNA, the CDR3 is TGTGCCAGCAGCCCCTTGGGGGCACACACCATATATTTT.

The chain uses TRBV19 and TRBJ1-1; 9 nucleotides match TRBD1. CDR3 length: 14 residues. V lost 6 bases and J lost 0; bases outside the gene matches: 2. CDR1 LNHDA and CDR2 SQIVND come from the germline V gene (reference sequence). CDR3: CASRGQGLNTEAFF. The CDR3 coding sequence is TGTGCCAGTAGGGGACAGGGCCTGAACACTGAAGCTTTCTTT.

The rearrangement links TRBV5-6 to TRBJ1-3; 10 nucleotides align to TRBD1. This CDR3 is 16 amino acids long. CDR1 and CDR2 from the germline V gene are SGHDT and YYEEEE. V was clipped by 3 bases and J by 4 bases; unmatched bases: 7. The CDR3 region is CASSSDRGRFGNTIYF. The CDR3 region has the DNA TGTGCCAGCAGCTCAGACAGGGGGCGATTCGGAAACACCATATATTTT.

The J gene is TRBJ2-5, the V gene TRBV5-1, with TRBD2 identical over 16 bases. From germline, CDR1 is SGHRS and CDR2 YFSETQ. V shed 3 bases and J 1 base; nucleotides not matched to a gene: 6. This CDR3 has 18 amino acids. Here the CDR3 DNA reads TGCGCCAGCAGCTGGGGGACTAGCGGGGGGGTATCCCAAGAGACCCAGTACTTC. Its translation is CASSWGTSGGVSQETQYF.

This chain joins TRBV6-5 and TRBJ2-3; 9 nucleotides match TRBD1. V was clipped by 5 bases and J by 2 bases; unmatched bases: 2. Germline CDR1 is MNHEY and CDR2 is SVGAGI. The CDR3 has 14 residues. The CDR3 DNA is TGTGCCAGCAGTGACAGGGGGGACACAGATACGCAGTATTTT. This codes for CASSDRGDTDTQYF.

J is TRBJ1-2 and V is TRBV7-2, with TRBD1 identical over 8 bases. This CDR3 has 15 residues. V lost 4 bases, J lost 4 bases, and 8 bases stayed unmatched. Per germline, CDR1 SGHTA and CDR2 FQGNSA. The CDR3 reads CASSSTGGRGYGYTF. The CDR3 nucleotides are TGTGCCAGCAGCTCTACAGGGGGAAGGGGCTATGGCTACACCTTC.

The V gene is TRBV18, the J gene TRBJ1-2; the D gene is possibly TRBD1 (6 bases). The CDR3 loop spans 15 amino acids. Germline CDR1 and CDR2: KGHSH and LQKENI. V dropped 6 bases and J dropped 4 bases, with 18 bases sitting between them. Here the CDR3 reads CASSRGTPEVYGYTF. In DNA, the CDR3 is TGTGCCAGCTCTCGAGGGACACCAGAGGTCTATGGCTACACCTTC.

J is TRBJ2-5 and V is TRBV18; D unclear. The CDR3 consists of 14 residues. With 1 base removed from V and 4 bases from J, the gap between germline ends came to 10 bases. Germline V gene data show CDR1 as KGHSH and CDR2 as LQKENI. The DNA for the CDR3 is TGTGCCAGCTCACCACAAGGCGCGGTAGAGACCCAGTACTTC. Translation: CASSPQGAVETQYF. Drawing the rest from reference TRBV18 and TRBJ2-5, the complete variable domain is NAGVMQNPRHLVRRRGQEARLRCSPMKGHSHVYWYRQLPEEGLKFMVYLQKENIIDESGMPKERFSAEFPKEGPSILRIQQVVRGDSAAYFCASSPQGAVETQYFGPGTRLLVL.

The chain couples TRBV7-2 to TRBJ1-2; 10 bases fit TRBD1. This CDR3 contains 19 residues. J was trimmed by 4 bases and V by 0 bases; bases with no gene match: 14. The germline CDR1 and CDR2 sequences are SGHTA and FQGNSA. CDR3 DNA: TGTGCCAGCAGCTTAGCTGCGGGACAGGGGAGAGGTTATCTCTATGGCTACACCTTC. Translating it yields CASSLAAGQGRGYLYGYTF.

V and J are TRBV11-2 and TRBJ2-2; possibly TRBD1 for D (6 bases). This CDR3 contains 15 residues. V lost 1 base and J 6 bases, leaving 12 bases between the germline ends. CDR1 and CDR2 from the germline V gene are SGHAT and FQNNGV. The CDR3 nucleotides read TGTGCCAGCAGCTTAGTACAGGGTCTAGCCGGGGAGCTGTTTTTT. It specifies CASSLVQGLAGELFF.

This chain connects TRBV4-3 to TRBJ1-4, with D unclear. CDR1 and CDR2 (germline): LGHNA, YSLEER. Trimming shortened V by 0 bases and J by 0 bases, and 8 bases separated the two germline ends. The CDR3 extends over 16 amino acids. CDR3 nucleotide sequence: TGCGCCAGCAGCCAAGAATCGACTTCAACTAATGAAAAACTGTTTTTT. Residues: CASSQESTSTNEKLFF.

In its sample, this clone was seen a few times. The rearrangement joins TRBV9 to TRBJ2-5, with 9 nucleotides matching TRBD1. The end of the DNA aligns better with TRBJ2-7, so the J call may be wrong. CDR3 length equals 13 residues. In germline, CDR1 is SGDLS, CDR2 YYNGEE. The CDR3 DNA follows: TGTGCCAGCAGCGTCACAGGGGGCCTCGAGCAGTACTTC. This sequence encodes CASSVTGGLEQYF.

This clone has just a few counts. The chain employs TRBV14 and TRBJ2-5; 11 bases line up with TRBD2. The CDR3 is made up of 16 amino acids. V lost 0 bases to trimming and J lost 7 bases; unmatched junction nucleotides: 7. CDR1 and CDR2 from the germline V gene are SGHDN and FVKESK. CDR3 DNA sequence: TGTGCCAGCAGCCAAGACCCCCTAGCGGGGGGAGGGACCCAGTACTTC. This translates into CASSQDPLAGGGTQYF.

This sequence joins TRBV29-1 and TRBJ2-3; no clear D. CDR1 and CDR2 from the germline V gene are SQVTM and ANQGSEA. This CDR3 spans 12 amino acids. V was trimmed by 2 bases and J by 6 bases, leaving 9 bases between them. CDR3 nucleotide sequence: TGCAGCGTTGAATGGGCTGGGGATACGCAGTATTTT. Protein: CSVEWAGDTQYF.

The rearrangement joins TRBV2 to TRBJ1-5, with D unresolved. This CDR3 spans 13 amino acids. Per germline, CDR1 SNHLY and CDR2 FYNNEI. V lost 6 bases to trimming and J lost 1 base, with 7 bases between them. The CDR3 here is CASRLASNQPQHF. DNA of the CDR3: TGTGCCAGCAGGCTGGCCAGCAATCAGCCCCAGCATTTT.

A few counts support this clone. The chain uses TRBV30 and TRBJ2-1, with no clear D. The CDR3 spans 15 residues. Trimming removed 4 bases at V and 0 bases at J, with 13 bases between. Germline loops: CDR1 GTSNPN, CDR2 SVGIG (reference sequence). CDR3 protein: CAWKRFASSYNEQFF. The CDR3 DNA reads TGTGCCTGGAAGCGATTCGCAAGCTCCTACAATGAGCAGTTCTTC.

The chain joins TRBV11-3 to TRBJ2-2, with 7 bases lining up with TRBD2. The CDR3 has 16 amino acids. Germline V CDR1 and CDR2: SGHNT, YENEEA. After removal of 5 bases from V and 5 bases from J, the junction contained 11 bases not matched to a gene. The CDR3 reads CASSPRLYGGTGELFF. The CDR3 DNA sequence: TGTGCCAGCAGCCCCCGACTTTACGGGGGGACCGGGGAGCTGTTTTTT.

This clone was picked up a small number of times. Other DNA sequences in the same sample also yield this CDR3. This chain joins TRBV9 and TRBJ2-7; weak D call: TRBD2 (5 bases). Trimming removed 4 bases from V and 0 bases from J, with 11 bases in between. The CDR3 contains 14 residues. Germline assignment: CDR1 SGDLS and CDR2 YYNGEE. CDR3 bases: TGTGCCAGCAGCCCTAGACTAAACTCCTACGAGCAGTACTTC. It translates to CASSPRLNSYEQYF.

CDR3 residues: CASSSGEGKLFF. The CDR3, as DNA: TGTGCCAGCAGCTCCGGGGAGGGAAAACTGTTTTTT. The chain is built from TRBV7-9 and TRBJ1-4; D gene uncertain. The CDR3 runs 12 residues. The V gene's germline CDR1 is SEHNR and CDR2 FQNEAQ (reference sequence). Trimming cost V 4 bases and J 10 bases, with 10 bases left between them.

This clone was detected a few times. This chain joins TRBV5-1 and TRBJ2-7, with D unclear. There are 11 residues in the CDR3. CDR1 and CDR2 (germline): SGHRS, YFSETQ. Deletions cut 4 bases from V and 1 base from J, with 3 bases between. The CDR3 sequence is CASSPSYEQYF. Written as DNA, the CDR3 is TGCGCCAGCAGCCCTTCCTACGAGCAGTACTTC.

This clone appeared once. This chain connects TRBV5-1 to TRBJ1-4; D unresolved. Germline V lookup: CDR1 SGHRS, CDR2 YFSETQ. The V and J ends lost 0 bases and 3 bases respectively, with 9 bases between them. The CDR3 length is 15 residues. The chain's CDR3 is CASSLAGVANEKLFF. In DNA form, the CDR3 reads TGCGCCAGCAGCTTGGCCGGGGTGGCTAATGAAAAACTGTTTTTT.

DNA for the CDR3: TGTGCCAGCAGCTTGTCTAGTATGGATGAGCAGTTCTTC. Its protein is CASSLSSMDEQFF. V usage is TRBV5-4 and J usage is TRBJ2-1; D is ambiguous. Germline lookup yields CDR1 SGHNT and CDR2 YYREEE (reference sequence). Trimming shortened V by 1 base and J by 8 bases, and 10 bases separated the two germline ends. The CDR3 totals 13 residues.

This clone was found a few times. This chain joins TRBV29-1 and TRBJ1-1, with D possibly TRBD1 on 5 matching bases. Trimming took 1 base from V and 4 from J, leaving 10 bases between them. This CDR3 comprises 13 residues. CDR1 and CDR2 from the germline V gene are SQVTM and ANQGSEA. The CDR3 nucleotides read TGCAGCGTTGAAGCCGGGGGGGGCACTGAAGCTTTCTTT. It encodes CSVEAGGGTEAFF.

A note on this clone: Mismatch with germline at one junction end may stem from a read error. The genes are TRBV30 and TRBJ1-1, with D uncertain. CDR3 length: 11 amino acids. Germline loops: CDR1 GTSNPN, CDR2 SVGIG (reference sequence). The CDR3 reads CAWSEALGLKF. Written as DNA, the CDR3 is TGTGCCTGGAGTGAAGCCCTCGGACTCAAATTT.

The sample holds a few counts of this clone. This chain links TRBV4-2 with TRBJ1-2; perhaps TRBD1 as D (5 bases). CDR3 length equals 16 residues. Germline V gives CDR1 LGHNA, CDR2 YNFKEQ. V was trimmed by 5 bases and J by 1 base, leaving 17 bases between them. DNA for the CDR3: TGTGCCAGCAGCTCTCGGGGGGAAACCATTAACTATGGCTACACCTTC. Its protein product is CASSSRGETINYGYTF.

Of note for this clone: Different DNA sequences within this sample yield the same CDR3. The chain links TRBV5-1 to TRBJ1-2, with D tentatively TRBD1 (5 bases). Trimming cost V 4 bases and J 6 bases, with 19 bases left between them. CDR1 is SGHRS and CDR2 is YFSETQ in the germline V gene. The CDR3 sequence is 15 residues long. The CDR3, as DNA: TGCGCCAGCAGCCTGATTGGAGGGTTCAGGGATGGCTACACCTTC. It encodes CASSLIGGFRDGYTF.

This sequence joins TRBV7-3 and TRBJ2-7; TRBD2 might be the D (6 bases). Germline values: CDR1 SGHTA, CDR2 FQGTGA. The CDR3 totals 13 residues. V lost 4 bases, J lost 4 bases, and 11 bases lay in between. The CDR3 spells CASSSGLGYEQYF. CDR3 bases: TGTGCCAGCAGCTCGGGACTGGGATACGAGCAGTACTTC. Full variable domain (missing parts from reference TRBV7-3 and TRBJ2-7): GAGVSQTPSNKVTEKGKYVELRCDPISGHTALYWYRQSLGQGPEFLIYFQGTGAADDSGLPNDRFFAVRPEGSVSTLKIQRTERGDSAVYLCASSSGLGYEQYFGPGTRLTVT.

The CDR3 nucleotides are TGTGCCAGCAGACCGACAAGCGGGGGATATGAGCAGTTCTTC. Amino acids: CASRPTSGGYEQFF. The gene calls are TRBV7-3 and TRBJ2-1; 8 bases align to TRBD2. V shed 6 bases, J shed 8 bases, and the junction held 9 bases outside the gene matches. The CDR3 runs 14 residues. Per germline, CDR1 SGHTA and CDR2 FQGTGA.

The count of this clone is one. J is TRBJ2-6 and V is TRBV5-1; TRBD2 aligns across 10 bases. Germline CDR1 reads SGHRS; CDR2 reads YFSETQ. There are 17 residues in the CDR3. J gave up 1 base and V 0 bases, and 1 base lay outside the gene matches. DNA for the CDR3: TGCGCCAGCAGCTTGGGGGGACTAGCGTCTGGGGCCAACGTCCTGACTTTC. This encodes CASSLGGLASGANVLTF.